Listed below are T cell receptor beta chains from one sample, sequenced in a study of blood T cell repertoires in COVID-19. The table came from immunoSEQ multiplex PCR; TCRdb's copy has only in-frame clones and leaves some out. The sample consists of over 110,000 clones, about 91% of them appearing once. Sequencing was carried out using peripheral blood. Every receptor here comes from a human donor in a cohort sampled during active COVID-19. The CDR3 runs from the conserved cysteine through the conserved F or W. D genes are given only for firm matches. Not every row has a clone size; where given, it reads once, few, many or a size class.

TRBD1	TRBV7-3	TRBJ1-1	few	CASSYRGNTEAFF	TGTGCCAGCAGCTACAGGGGTAACACTGAAGCTTTCTTT
.	TRBV6-2/TRBV6-3	TRBJ1-5	.	CASTPREGLSNQPQHF	TGTGCCAGCACCCCCCGGGAGGGGCTAAGCAATCAGCCCCAGCATTTT
.	TRBV19	TRBJ2-1	.	CASRNRGGESSYNEQFF	TGTGCCAGTCGAAACAGGGGGGGGGAATCCTCCTACAATGAGCAGTTCTTC
TRBD1	TRBV19	TRBJ1-4	.	CASSDTGGTNEKLFF	TGTGCCAGTAGTGACACAGGGGGGACTAATGAAAAACTGTTTTTT
.	TRBV5-4	TRBJ1-2	.	CASSPGGRERGYTF	TGTGCCAGCAGCCCGGGTGGGAGAGAGAGGGGGTACACCTTC
.	TRBV30	TRBJ1-2	few	CAWSQYQGLGYTF	TGTGCCTGGAGTCAATATCAGGGGTTAGGCTACACCTTC
.	TRBV15	TRBJ2-1	.	CATSRGQAFYNEQFF	TGTGCCACCAGCAGGGGGCAGGCCTTCTACAATGAGCAGTTCTTC
.	TRBV11-2	TRBJ2-7	.	CASSQEAVPSSYEQYF	TGTGCCAGCAGCCAAGAGGCAGTCCCTAGCTCCTACGAGCAGTACTTC
TRBD2	TRBV7-2	TRBJ2-1	few	CASSLRWPSGGLYNEQFF	TGTGCCAGCAGCTTAAGGTGGCCTAGCGGGGGCCTTTACAATGAGCAGTTCTTC
TRBD2	TRBV5-1	TRBJ2-1	.	CASSRTISGGNYNEQFF	TGCGCCAGCAGCCGGACCATTAGCGGGGGAAATTACAATGAGCAGTTCTTC
TRBD1	TRBV5-1	TRBJ2-1	.	CASSLPGTGSYNEQFF	TGCGCCAGCAGCTTACCCGGGACAGGGTCCTACAATGAGCAGTTCTTC
.	TRBV12-3/TRBV12-4	TRBJ2-7	.	CASSSLLSEQYF	TGTGCCAGCAGCAGTTTATTAAGCGAGCAGTACTTC
.	TRBV6-2/TRBV6-3	TRBJ1-2	few	CASSYSSRGRGYGYTF	TGTGCCAGCAGTTACTCGAGCAGGGGACGGGGCTATGGCTACACCTTC
TRBD2	TRBV5-1	TRBJ2-2	.	CASSLVLAGAGELFF	TGCGCCAGCAGCTTGGTACTAGCGGGGGCCGGGGAGCTGTTTTTT
TRBD1	TRBV11-3	TRBJ1-1	.	CASSISGQGDTEAFF	TGTGCCAGCAGCATCTCGGGACAGGGGGACACTGAAGCTTTCTTT
TRBD2	TRBV7-2	TRBJ2-5	.	CASSLAGSGGQETQYF	TGTGCCAGCAGCTTAGCGGGTAGCGGGGGGCAAGAGACCCAGTACTTC
TRBD2	TRBV9	TRBJ2-2	.	CASTPTSGGAPGELFF	TGTGCCAGCACCCCTACTAGCGGGGGGGCCCCCGGGGAGCTGTTTTTT
TRBD1	TRBV6-2/TRBV6-3	TRBJ1-6	.	CASSPGTGGRTPLHF	TGTGCCAGCAGTCCCGGGACAGGGGGCCGTACACCCCTCCACTTT
.	TRBV7-8	TRBJ1-3	.	CASSLNIKGNTIYF	TGTGCCAGCAGCTTAAACATTAAGGGAAACACCATATATTTT
TRBD1	TRBV7-9	TRBJ2-3	.	CASSLGDRLQYF	TGTGCCAGCAGCTTAGGGGACAGGCTGCAGTATTTT
.	TRBV7-6	TRBJ1-5	.	CASSRTAGSQPQHF	TGTGCCAGCAGCCGGACAGCGGGGAGTCAGCCCCAGCATTTT
.	TRBV27	TRBJ1-1	once	CASSWTAVNTEAFF	TGTGCCAGCAGTTGGACAGCAGTGAACACTGAAGCTTTCTTT
.	TRBV7-2	TRBJ1-1	.	CASSLNWGPGAEAFF	TGTGCCAGCAGCTTAAATTGGGGCCCGGGCGCTGAAGCTTTCTTT
TRBD2	TRBV19	TRBJ2-1	.	CASSASGGSYNEQFF	TGTGCCAGTAGTGCTAGCGGGGGCTCCTACAATGAGCAGTTCTTC
.	TRBV7-9	TRBJ2-1	.	CASSLAGGLVDEQFF	TGTGCCAGCAGCTTAGCGGGGGGGCTAGTTGATGAGCAGTTCTTC
.	TRBV18	TRBJ1-4	.	CASSLTGRRWNEKLFF	TGTGCCAGCTCACTAACCGGCAGGAGGTGGAATGAAAAACTGTTTTTT
TRBD1	TRBV7-2	TRBJ2-7	.	CASSYRGREQYF	TGTGCCAGCAGCTACAGGGGACGCGAGCAGTACTTC
.	TRBV10-3	TRBJ1-5	.	CAIRPEGGSQPQHF	TGTGCCATCAGACCCGAAGGGGGAAGTCAGCCCCAGCATTTT
.	TRBV24-1	TRBJ2-3	.	CATAGAKGGDADTQYF	TGTGCCACCGCTGGTGCTAAGGGGGGGGACGCAGATACGCAGTATTTT
TRBD1	TRBV24-1	TRBJ2-5	few	CATSDSRTGGGETQYF	TGTGCCACCAGTGATTCCCGGACAGGGGGAGGAGAGACCCAGTACTTC
TRBD2	TRBV4-3	TRBJ2-5	.	CASSHNLGGGRETQYF	TGCGCCAGCAGCCACAACTTGGGGGGGGGTAGGGAGACCCAGTACTTC
.	TRBV14	TRBJ1-2	.	CASSVVLNYGYTF	TGTGCCAGCTCGGTGGTTTTAAACTATGGCTACACCTTC
.	TRBV9	TRBJ1-1	.	CASSPRPLEGYNTEAFF	TGTGCCAGCAGCCCTCGACCCCTGGAGGGTTATAACACTGAAGCTTTCTTT
.	TRBV2	TRBJ1-5	once	CASTGRDNQPQHF	TGTGCCAGCACAGGCAGGGACAATCAGCCCCAGCATTTT
TRBD2	TRBV7-2	TRBJ2-3	.	CASSLVGGSTDTQYF	TGTGCCAGCAGCTTAGTCGGGGGGAGCACAGATACGCAGTATTTT
TRBD1	TRBV23-1	TRBJ2-5	.	CASSRGQGARAREETQYF	TGCGCCAGCAGCCGGGGACAGGGGGCACGGGCCCGCGAAGAGACCCAGTACTTC
.	TRBV29-1	TRBJ2-2	.	CSVEGGGALTGELFF	TGCAGCGTTGAAGGCGGAGGGGCCCTCACCGGGGAGCTGTTTTTT
TRBD2	TRBV7-8	TRBJ2-5	.	CGSGRGGRETQYF	TGTGGGTCGGGTCGCGGGGGGCGGGAGACCCAGTACTTC
.	TRBV28	TRBJ1-6	few	CASTSSYSPLHF	TGTGCCAGCACCTCCTCCTATTCACCCCTCCACTTT